The 31 T cell receptor beta chains presented below share a single source sample, sequenced in a study of blood T cell repertoires in COVID-19. Profiled with immunoSEQ multiplex PCR; TCRdb holds only in-frame clones, not every one. This sample has approximately 250,000 clones, with approximately 86% found just once. The source material was peripheral blood. These TCRs come from a middle-aged man with active or convalescent COVID-19.

This chain links TRBV6-8 with TRBJ1-1, with D tentatively TRBD1 (5 bases). The V end was cut by 1 base, the J end by 2 bases, with 14 bases between. Germline CDR1 MNHGY, CDR2 SAAAGT. This CDR3 comprises 16 residues. CDR3 sequence reads: CASSYFDGQTNTEAFF. The CDR3 DNA is TGTGCCAGCAGTTACTTTGACGGACAAACTAACACTGAAGCTTTCTTT.

The chain has TRBV11-2 and TRBJ2-1; a possible D gene is TRBD1 (5 bases). V lost 2 bases, J lost 0 bases, and 14 bases lay in between. Germline loops: CDR1 SGHAT, CDR2 FQNNGV. CDR3 length: 17 residues. CDR3 amino acids: CASSLRGLTSSYNEQFF. The CDR3 DNA reads TGTGCCAGCAGCTTAAGGGGCCTAACGAGCTCCTACAATGAGCAGTTCTTC.

The J gene is TRBJ1-1, the V gene TRBV11-2; D not certain. The CDR3 contains 14 residues. Germline-derived CDR1 and CDR2 are SGHAT and FQNNGV. The ends were cut back, 0 bases at V and 1 base at J, with 6 bases in the middle. CDR3 protein: CASSLDWQNTEAFF. The DNA for the CDR3 is TGTGCCAGCAGCTTAGATTGGCAGAACACTGAAGCTTTCTTT.

V is TRBV11-2 and J is TRBJ2-1; weak D call: TRBD1 (6 bases). V gave up 3 bases and J gave up 8 bases, with 23 bases separating them. Germline loops: CDR1 SGHAT, CDR2 FQNNGV. The length of the CDR3 is 17 residues. In DNA, the CDR3 is TGTGCCAGCAGCTTGTACTTCCGGGACACCACGTTGGATGAGCAGTTCTTC. Encoded protein: CASSLYFRDTTLDEQFF.

As DNA, the CDR3 is TGTGCCAGCAGCTCTAGCTTAGCGGGAGGGCTCGTTGGGGCAGATACGCAGTATTTT. It is translated as CASSSSLAGGLVGADTQYF. V is TRBV7-6 and J is TRBJ2-3; 11 bases fit TRBD2. Per the germline V gene, CDR1 is SGHVS and CDR2 is FNYEAQ. CDR3 length: 19 amino acids. After removal of 4 bases from V and 4 bases from J, the junction contained 16 bases not matched to a gene. The full variable domain, its missing parts supplied by reference TRBV7-6 and TRBJ2-3, is GAGVSQSPRYKVTKRGQDVALRCDPISGHVSLYWYRQALGQGPEFLTYFNYEAQQDKSGLPNDRFSAERPEGSISTLTIQRTEQRDSAMYRCASSSSLAGGLVGADTQYFGPGTRLTVL.

V usage is TRBV18 and J usage is TRBJ1-4, with D unresolved. This CDR3 is 15 amino acids long. Looked up from germline, CDR1 is KGHSH and CDR2 is LQKENI. Trimming left V 4 bases short and J 0 bases short, with 9 bases between. The CDR3 sequence: CASSQLGSTNEKLFF. The CDR3 bases are TGTGCCAGCTCACAACTCGGGTCAACTAATGAAAAACTGTTTTTT.

The chain recombines TRBV11-3 with TRBJ2-2; TRBD2 aligns across 9 bases. The CDR3 loop spans 16 amino acids. With 2 bases clipped from V and 6 bases from J, the junction kept 7 bases outside the gene matches. Germline V CDR1 and CDR2: SGHNT, YENEEA. The CDR3 nucleotides read TGTGCCAGCAGCTTAATAGGAGCGGGAGGAGCCGGGGAGCTGTTTTTT. Protein: CASSLIGAGGAGELFF.

The gene calls are TRBV5-1 and TRBJ1-1; D might be TRBD1 (6 bases). V dropped 0 bases and J dropped 1 base, with 10 bases sitting between them. The CDR3 runs to 15 residues. Germline V gene sequence: CDR1 SGHRS, CDR2 YFSETQ. The CDR3 DNA reads as TGCGCCAGCAGCTTGGCCACAGGGAGGAACACTGAAGCTTTCTTT. Its translation: CASSLATGRNTEAFF.

The chain joins TRBV27 to TRBJ1-1; D is undetermined. Germline values: CDR1 MNHEY, CDR2 SMNVEV (reference sequence). V shed 4 bases and J shed 7 bases, with 13 bases lying between them. The CDR3 consists of 13 residues. The chain's CDR3 is CASSSGTQSEAFF. The CDR3 DNA reads as TGTGCCAGCAGTTCGGGAACGCAAAGTGAAGCTTTCTTT.

The chain carries TRBV19 and TRBJ2-2; perhaps TRBD2 as D (5 bases). The CDR3 spans 14 residues. Between the trimmed V and J ends, which lost 8 bases and 3 bases, there was a span of 13 bases. Germline lookup yields CDR1 LNHDA and CDR2 SQIVND (reference sequence). Written as DNA, the CDR3 is TGTGCCAGTGGAGGACTGGCTGACACCGGGGAGCTGTTTTTT. Amino acid sequence: CASGGLADTGELFF.

The J gene is TRBJ2-2, the V gene TRBV29-1, with TRBD2 matching over 11 bases. CDR3 length: 16 amino acids. The V segment lost 7 bases and the J segment 4 bases; nucleotides outside the gene matches: 11. Germline assignment: CDR1 SQVTM and CDR2 ANQGSEA. The CDR3: CSAGTGLAGRTGELFF. The CDR3 DNA reads as TGCAGCGCTGGGACCGGACTAGCGGGCCGCACCGGGGAGCTGTTTTTT.

The chain employs TRBV6-6 and TRBJ1-5; TRBD1 might be the D (5 bases). This CDR3 spans 15 amino acids. The germline V gene has CDR1 MNHNY and CDR2 SVGAGI (reference sequence). With 2 bases removed from V and 4 bases from J, the gap between germline ends came to 12 bases. The CDR3 loop is CASSYPGGVNQPQHF. In nucleotides, the CDR3 is TGTGCCAGCAGTTACCCTGGAGGGGTAAATCAGCCCCAGCATTTT.

The genes are TRBV5-1 and TRBJ2-1; TRBD2 matches 13 bases. The CDR3 is 16 residues long. Germline-derived CDR1 and CDR2 are SGHRS and YFSETQ. Unmatched junction bases numbered 3, after V lost 1 base and J lost 5 bases. The CDR3 protein is CASSLRTSGGHNEQFF. The CDR3 DNA reads as TGCGCCAGCAGCTTGCGGACTAGCGGGGGCCACAATGAGCAGTTCTTC.

In DNA form, the CDR3 reads TGTGCCAGCTCGGACAGACTAGCGGGAGGGGGCGATGAGCAGTTCTTC. It translates to CASSDRLAGGGDEQFF. The rearrangement joins TRBV18 to TRBJ2-1; TRBD2 agrees at 14 bases. From germline, CDR1 is KGHSH and CDR2 LQKENI. J gave up 8 bases and V 6 bases, and 9 bases lay outside the gene matches. The CDR3 has 16 amino acids.

The chain links TRBV10-3 to TRBJ2-5, with 10 bases lining up with TRBD1. The CDR3 has 15 residues. CDR1 is ENHRY and CDR2 is SYGVKD in the germline V gene. The V and J ends lost 6 bases and 3 bases, in that order; junction bases with no gene match: 7. CDR3 coding DNA: TGTGCCATCAGCCGGGACAGGGGATCGGAAGAGACCCAGTACTTC. Protein: CAISRDRGSEETQYF.

This clone was observed once. This CDR3 reads CASSLDGAGSPNEQFF. The CDR3 DNA reads TGTGCCAGCAGCTTAGATGGGGCGGGGTCCCCCAATGAGCAGTTCTTC. J is TRBJ2-1 and V is TRBV7-6; TRBD2 might be the D (6 bases). The V end lost 1 base, the J end lost 6 bases, and 16 bases lay between the germline ends. The CDR3 is made up of 16 amino acids. The germline CDR1 and CDR2 sequences are SGHVS and FNYEAQ.

The V gene is TRBV3-1 (or the pseudogene TRBV3-2), the J gene TRBJ1-1; TRBD1 agrees at 7 bases. V was clipped by 1 base and J by 3 bases; unmatched bases: 11. Germline loops: CDR1 LGHDT, CDR2 YNNKEL (reference sequence). The CDR3 extends over 17 amino acids. In nucleotides, the CDR3 is TGTGCCAGCAGCCAAGTAGGGAACAGGGGCGGGGACACTGAAGCTTTCTTT. This codes for CASSQVGNRGGDTEAFF.

The V and J genes are TRBV12-3 or TRBV12-4 and TRBJ1-1; no clear D. Trimming removed 5 bases at V and 4 bases at J, with 11 bases between. The CDR3 contains 13 residues. The CDR3 DNA reads TGTGCCAGCAGTCGGGAGGATGGCACTGAAGCTTTCTTT. It is translated as CASSREDGTEAFF.

The chain links TRBV3-1 (or the pseudogene TRBV3-2) to TRBJ2-3; TRBD1 matches at 8 bases. The CDR3 spans 14 residues. CDR1 is LGHDT and CDR2 is YNNKEL in the germline V gene (reference sequence). The V gene end was trimmed by 4 bases and the J gene end by 4 bases; junction bases not matched to a gene: 4. The CDR3 coding sequence is TGTGCCAGCAGCCCCGGACAGGGAGCAGATACGCAGTATTTT. This sequence encodes CASSPGQGADTQYF.

The gene calls are TRBV23-1 and TRBJ2-5; 7 bases agree with TRBD1. TRBV23-1 is an open reading frame whose function is uncertain. The CDR3 extends over 17 amino acids. Trimming took 0 bases from V and 2 from J; bases not matched to a gene: 9. The CDR3 DNA reads as TGCGCCAGCAGTCAATCCCTAAGGGACAGAACTCAAGAGACCCAGTACTTC. Amino acids: CASSQSLRDRTQETQYF.

This rearrangement joins TRBV19 to TRBJ1-6; no clear D gene. This CDR3 spans 17 amino acids. The germline CDR1 and CDR2 sequences are LNHDA and SQIVND (reference sequence). V lost 1 base and J lost 0, with 10 bases in between. For the CDR3, the DNA is TGTGCCAGTAGTATAGGGCAGAAAAGCTCCTATAATTCACCCCTCCACTTT. Protein: CASSIGQKSSYNSPLHF. Complete variable domain (other parts from reference TRBV19 and TRBJ1-6): DGGITQSPKYLFRKEGQNVTLSCEQNLNHDAMYWYRQDPGQGLRLIYYSQIVNDFQKGDIAEGYSVSREKKESFPLTVTSAQKNPTAFYLCASSIGQKSSYNSPLHFGNGTRLTVT.

The V call is TRBV10-2, the J call TRBJ1-1; D unresolved. The germline CDR1 and CDR2 sequences are WSHSY and SAAADI. There are 16 residues in the CDR3. Trimming took off 1 base at V and 0 bases at J, with 12 bases between the two ends. CDR3 sequence: CASSELVNRMNTEAFF. CDR3 nucleotides: TGCGCCAGCAGTGAGTTGGTAAACAGAATGAACACTGAAGCTTTCTTT.

This clone was counted at least ten times. The same CDR3 arises from other DNA sequences in this sample as well. The rearrangement links TRBV29-1 to TRBJ2-1, with no clear D. V shed 6 bases and J shed 4 bases, with 4 bases lying between them. Germline CDR1 SQVTM, CDR2 ANQGSEA. The CDR3 is made up of 10 amino acids. The CDR3 bases are TGCAGCGTCTTGTACAATGAGCAGTTCTTC. Translated, it gives CSVLYNEQFF.

The chain combines TRBV2 with TRBJ2-7; 10 bases map to TRBD1. The CDR3 spans 14 residues. Germline loops: CDR1 SNHLY, CDR2 FYNNEI. Trimming took 8 bases from V and 1 from J; bases not matched to a gene: 5. In DNA form, the CDR3 reads TGTGCCAGCGGGGGGGACAGGGGATCCTACGAGCAGTACTTC. Translation: CASGGDRGSYEQYF.

A single count supports this clone. The rearrangement joins TRBV29-1 to TRBJ2-5; 9 bases line up with TRBD2. The junction had 6 bases not matched to a gene; V was cut back by 2 bases and J by 5 bases. The CDR3 loop spans 14 amino acids. Germline V CDR1 and CDR2: SQVTM, ANQGSEA. CDR3 protein: CSVEWREGWETQYF. In DNA, the CDR3 is TGCAGCGTTGAATGGCGGGAGGGTTGGGAGACCCAGTACTTC.

The chain employs TRBV27 and TRBJ2-7; possibly TRBD2 for D (6 bases). With 6 bases removed from V and 5 bases from J, the gap between germline ends came to 20 bases. The germline CDR1 and CDR2 sequences are MNHEY and SMNVEV (reference sequence). This CDR3 comprises 15 residues. The CDR3 here is CASRPTGGLPHEQYF. In DNA, the CDR3 is TGTGCCAGCAGACCGACCGGGGGTCTCCCGCACGAGCAGTACTTC.

This clone was picked up many times. The chain is built from TRBV28 and TRBJ2-7; 11 positions match TRBD1. The CDR3 extends over 15 amino acids. The germline CDR1 and CDR2 sequences are MDHEN and SYDVKM. V lost 8 bases to trimming and J lost 4 bases; unmatched junction nucleotides: 10. Here the CDR3 DNA reads TGTGCCAGCTCGTCGCCGGGACAGGGGGAATACGAGCAGTACTTC. Translated: CASSSPGQGEYEQYF.

The chain combines TRBV7-6 with TRBJ2-2; no clear D gene. V was cut by 5 bases and J by 7 bases, with 5 bases left in between. Germline CDR1 and CDR2: SGHVS and FNYEAQ. There are 11 residues in the CDR3. CDR3 loop: CASSAYGELFF. In DNA, the CDR3 is TGTGCCAGCAGCGCGTACGGGGAGCTGTTTTTT. Based on the CDR3 plus reference TRBV7-6 and TRBJ2-2, the full variable domain is GAGVSQSPRYKVTKRGQDVALRCDPISGHVSLYWYRQALGQGPEFLTYFNYEAQQDKSGLPNDRFSAERPEGSISTLTIQRTEQRDSAMYRCASSAYGELFFGEGSRLTVL.

The chain is built from TRBV6-5 and TRBJ2-1; no clear D. V dropped 0 bases and J dropped 8 bases, with 5 bases sitting between them. Looked up from germline, CDR1 is MNHEY and CDR2 is SVGAGI. The CDR3 spans 12 residues. This chain's CDR3 is CASSYSRDEQFF. The CDR3 nucleotides are TGTGCCAGCAGTTACTCCCGGGATGAGCAGTTCTTC.

The genes are TRBV28 and TRBJ2-3; D is perhaps TRBD2 (6 bases). The CDR3 has 14 residues. V was clipped by 5 bases and J by 1 base, with 10 bases between them. Per the germline V gene, CDR1 is MDHEN and CDR2 is SYDVKM. The CDR3 bases are TGTGCCAGCAGTGGGGGGATTGGCACAGATACGCAGTATTTT. Protein sequence: CASSGGIGTDTQYF. The full variable domain, completed using reference TRBV28 and TRBJ2-3, is DVKVTQSSRYLVKRTGEKVFLECVQDMDHENMFWYRQDPGLGLRLIYFSYDVKMKEKGDIPEGYSVSREKKERFSLILESASTNQTSMYLCASSGGIGTDTQYFGPGTRLTVL.

This clone was detected only once. V and J are TRBV30 and TRBJ2-1; 7 bases are a match to TRBD2. Germline CDR1 reads GTSNPN; CDR2 reads SVGIG (reference sequence). The CDR3 is made up of 15 amino acids. Losses at the gene ends were 5 bases for V and 9 bases for J; bases not matched to a gene: 16. In DNA, the CDR3 is TGTGCCTGGGAAAAGGAAGCGGGAAATAGGGGTGAGCAGTTCTTC. Translation: CAWEKEAGNRGEQFF.